This T cell receptor beta chain was retrieved from a study of T-cell reconstitution after alpha-beta-depleted transplantation in children. Study-wide results and caveats: There were reportedly several hundred expanded graft clones from which alpha-beta T cells came about two months after transplant. The authors attributed T-cell counts and diversity one year after transplant mostly to newly produced T cells.

CDR1 and CDR2 (germline): SGHRS, YFSETQ. V was clipped by 3 bases and J by 5 bases; unmatched bases: 5. The CDR3 contains 14 residues. Researchers prepared the TCRbeta library using unique molecular identifiers, the study reports. TCRdb recomputed calls from the PCR reads with MiXCR, one row per CDR3 protein. The sample includes around 700,000 distinct CDR3 sequences, roughly 14% of them seen just once. This clonotype was picked up many times. No antigen is known for it. The rearrangement uses TRBV5-1 and TRBJ2-5; TRBD1 agrees at 9 bases. The sample here was PBMCs, taken before TCRalphabeta/CD19-depleted stem cell transplant. This sequence originates from a girl aged 2 to 10 with congenital amegakaryocytic thrombocytopenia, due to receive a stem cell transplant. Here the CDR3 DNA reads TGCGCCAGCAGCTCCCTCGGACAGGGGGAGACCCAGTACTTC. Its protein product is CASSSLGQGETQYF. Combining the CDR3 with reference TRBV5-1 and TRBJ2-5 gives the whole variable domain KAGVTQTPRYLIKTRGQQVTLSCSPISGHRSVSWYQQTPGQGLQFLFEYFSETQRNKGNFPGRFSGRQFSNSRSEMNVSTLELGDSALYLCASSSLGQGETQYFGPGTRLLVL.